This TCR beta chain was sequenced in a study of cytomegalovirus exposure and HLA in healthy donors. For the study at large: Researchers found that about 84% of 300 to 450 genotyped donors fell within the Caucasian-associated ancestry cluster.

On this clone: The antigen is not known.

The V segment lost 4 bases and the J segment 15 bases; nucleotides outside the gene matches: 14. CDR1 and CDR2 from the germline V gene are MNHEY and SMNVEV (reference sequence). The CDR3 is 15 residues long. PCR employed 60 Vbeta and 13 Jbeta primers. Clones were sequenced by immunoSEQ multiplex PCR, and TCRdb holds only the in-frame ones, with some missing. The specimen's table records under 150,000 clones. Whole-study findings and limits: In a later analysis, several top co-occurrence clusters appeared linked to parvovirus B19, influenza, CMV and Epstein-Barr virus. There were approximately 150 TCR beta chains listed as cytomegalovirus-associated. The authors later linked a missense DCLRE1C variant to TCR beta V- and J-gene trimming.

Sample: PBMCs. This clonotype was sampled from a man between 40 and 49 years old in good health and CMV-seronegative. This chain links TRBV27 with TRBJ2-1, with 11 bases matching TRBD2. CDR3 sequence (DNA): TGTGCCAGCAGTTCGTTTAGCGGGGGGGCCGTTGTTACGTTCTTC. Its protein is CASSSFSGGAVVTFF.